The 25 T cell receptor beta chains below all came from one sample that was sequenced in a study of blood T cell repertoires in COVID-19 (dated by TCRdb to 2018 to 2021). Receptors were amplified or captured by the immunoSEQ multiplex PCR assay. The immuneACCESS repertoire file appears here via TCRdb, limited to in-frame rearrangements. These files lack a portion of the clones; in checked studies, under half of the deficit traces to unresolved V genes, and the cause of the others is not known. The sample contains 490,000 or so clones, around 85% of them found a single time. Around 7.9% of the sample comes from the top ten. The specimen sequenced was PBMCs or T cells enriched from blood (not recorded which). The origin of the receptors is a woman in her sixties or seventies who had recovered from COVID-19.

In nucleotides, the CDR3 is TGTGCTAGTGGTTTGGTTCCCCTCCGGGACAGAAGTGAAAAACTGTTTTTT. It specifies CASGLVPLRDRSEKLFF. The chain couples TRBV12-5 to TRBJ1-4; TRBD1 matches at 7 bases. The germline gives CDR1 LGHNT, CDR2 FRNRAP. Trimming at V came to 0 bases and at J to 7 bases, leaving 11 bases not matched to a gene. The CDR3 covers 17 residues.

V and J are TRBV18 and TRBJ1-4; D remains ambiguous. This CDR3 comprises 17 residues. V was trimmed by 6 bases and J by 0 bases, leaving 17 bases between them. The germline V gene encodes CDR1 KGHSH and CDR2 LQKENI. The CDR3 is CASSPGRVSATNEKLFF. CDR3 sequence (DNA): TGTGCCAGCTCTCCCGGGAGGGTCTCGGCAACTAATGAAAAACTGTTTTTT. The variable domain in full, completed from reference TRBV18 and TRBJ1-4, reads NAGVMQNPRHLVRRRGQEARLRCSPMKGHSHVYWYRQLPEEGLKFMVYLQKENIIDESGMPKERFSAEFPKEGPSILRIQQVVRGDSAAYFCASSPGRVSATNEKLFFGSGTQLSVL.

This clone was found once. The chain couples TRBV28 to TRBJ1-2; 8 bases are shared with TRBD1. Trimming removed 0 bases from V and 4 bases from J; junction bases left unmatched: 7. Germline lookup yields CDR1 MDHEN and CDR2 SYDVKM. The CDR3 is 16 amino acids. The CDR3 sequence: CASSLWGRGQGYGYTF. The CDR3 DNA follows: TGTGCCAGCAGTTTATGGGGCAGGGGGCAAGGCTATGGCTACACCTTC.

V is TRBV6-4 and J is TRBJ1-4; 9 nucleotides match TRBD1. In germline, CDR1 is MRHNA, CDR2 SNTAGT. The CDR3 consists of 18 residues. The J segment lost 3 bases and the V segment lost 7 bases, leaving 15 bases of the junction unmatched. The CDR3 DNA reads as TGTGCCAGCACCTCCCCCGCCCGACAGGGGGGCCCTAATGAAAAACTGTTTTTT. Translation gives CASTSPARQGGPNEKLFF.

The genes are TRBV28 and TRBJ2-7; TRBD1 aligns across 7 bases. The J segment lost 3 bases and the V segment lost 6 bases, leaving 5 bases of the junction unmatched. Per germline, CDR1 MDHEN and CDR2 SYDVKM. The CDR3 is 13 residues long. The CDR3 loop is CASSQTGFYEQYF. The CDR3 DNA reads as TGTGCCAGCAGCCAGACAGGGTTCTACGAGCAGTACTTC.

J is TRBJ1-1 and V is TRBV3-1 (or the pseudogene TRBV3-2); possibly TRBD1 for D (6 bases). Looked up from germline, CDR1 is LGHDT and CDR2 is YNNKEL (reference sequence). The CDR3 loop spans 12 amino acids. The V end lost 10 bases, the J end lost 0 bases, and 9 bases lay between the germline ends. The CDR3 reads CATGAMNTEAFF. The CDR3, as DNA: TGTGCCACAGGGGCCATGAACACTGAAGCTTTCTTT.

The V gene is TRBV5-6, the J gene TRBJ1-2; 8 positions agree with TRBD1. J gave up 6 bases and V 0 bases, and 10 bases lay outside the gene matches. This CDR3 comprises 16 residues. Germline CDR1 is SGHDT and CDR2 is YYEEEE. CDR3 amino acids: CASSLGQGPFGHGYTF. CDR3 DNA: TGTGCCAGCAGCTTGGGACAGGGGCCATTTGGGCATGGCTACACCTTC.

This clone came up a few times. The chain uses TRBV28 and TRBJ2-3; 9 bases map to TRBD2. CDR1 MDHEN and CDR2 SYDVKM come from the germline V gene. CDR3 size: 16 residues. V was clipped by 1 base and J by 4 bases; unmatched bases: 6. The CDR3, as DNA: TGTGCCAGCAGTTTATCCGCGCGGGGGGGCTCAGATACGCAGTATTTT. This codes for CASSLSARGGSDTQYF.

The chain employs TRBV3-1 (or the pseudogene TRBV3-2) and TRBJ1-6, with TRBD1 as a possible D gene (5 bases). V gave up 4 bases and J gave up 6 bases, with 10 bases separating them. The germline gives CDR1 LGHDT, CDR2 YNNKEL (reference sequence). This CDR3 is built from 14 residues. The CDR3 region has the DNA TGTGCCAGCAGCCCGACAGTTAGTAATTCACCCCTCCACTTT. Protein: CASSPTVSNSPLHF.

The chain recombines TRBV5-1 with TRBJ1-1; 8 bases agree with TRBD1. Germline V lookup: CDR1 SGHRS, CDR2 YFSETQ. The CDR3 has 15 amino acids. With V trimmed by 4 bases and J by 0 bases, 5 bases remained unmatched. As DNA, the CDR3 is TGCGCCAGCAGCGCGGGGACAGGAATGAACACTGAAGCTTTCTTT. Its translation is CASSAGTGMNTEAFF. The complete variable domain, with remaining parts taken from reference TRBV5-1 and TRBJ1-1, reads KAGVTQTPRYLIKTRGQQVTLSCSPISGHRSVSWYQQTPGQGLQFLFEYFSETQRNKGNFPGRFSGRQFSNSRSEMNVSTLELGDSALYLCASSAGTGMNTEAFFGQGTRLTVV.

V and J are TRBV4-1 and TRBJ1-4; 9 nucleotides agree with TRBD1. V trimming: 4 bases; J trimming: 5 bases; junction bases outside the gene matches: 5. The CDR3 is 15 residues long. Germline lookup yields CDR1 MGHRA and CDR2 YSYEKL. CDR3 loop: CASSPRTGENEKLFF. The DNA of the CDR3 is TGCGCCAGCAGCCCGCGGACAGGGGAGAATGAAAAACTGTTTTTT.

The chain links TRBV7-2 to TRBJ2-3, with 7 positions matching TRBD2. Germline V lookup: CDR1 SGHTA, CDR2 FQGNSA. V shed 3 bases, J shed 6 bases, and the junction held 9 bases outside the gene matches. The CDR3 is 15 residues long. The CDR3 nucleotides read TGTGCCAGCAGCTTTCAGGGAGGGTTAGTGGATACGCAGTATTTT. Translated, it gives CASSFQGGLVDTQYF.

This clone was detected only once. J is TRBJ1-1 and V is TRBV10-2, with 7 bases that match TRBD1. CDR1 is WSHSY, CDR2 SAAADI, per germline. V dropped 8 bases and J dropped 7; count of bases not matched to a gene: 1. The CDR3 loop spans 10 amino acids. The CDR3 DNA sequence: TGCGCCAGCGGGACAGTTGAAGCTTTCTTT. Its protein is CASGTVEAFF.

The CDR3 DNA reads TGTGCCAGCAGCCAGGGCAGCATGAACACTGAAGCTTTCTTT. It specifies CASSQGSMNTEAFF. The chain joins TRBV3-1 (or the pseudogene TRBV3-2) to TRBJ1-1, with no clear D. Germline V lookup: CDR1 LGHDT, CDR2 YNNKEL (reference sequence). V dropped 3 bases and J dropped 0 bases, with 8 bases sitting between them. The CDR3 length is 14 residues.

The rearrangement links TRBV7-2 to TRBJ2-7; 7 positions agree with TRBD1. CDR3 length equals 12 residues. The ends lost 5 bases at V and 3 bases at J; junction bases unmatched: 1. Germline V gives CDR1 SGHTA, CDR2 FQGNSA. The CDR3 region has the DNA TGTGCCAGCAGCCGACAGGGCTACGAGCAGTACTTC. Translation: CASSRQGYEQYF.

V and J are TRBV27 and TRBJ1-5; D may be TRBD1 (5 bases). V lost 8 bases, J lost 2 bases, and 13 bases lay in between. CDR1 is MNHEY and CDR2 is SMNVEV in the germline V gene (reference sequence). This CDR3 is built from 14 residues. The CDR3 reads CASRRGGGNQPQHF. Written as DNA, the CDR3 is TGTGCCAGCCGAAGGGGAGGGGGCAATCAGCCCCAGCATTTT.

The CDR3, as DNA: TGTGCCAGCAGTATTGACAGGGGAAGCAATCAGCCCCAGCATTTT. Translation gives CASSIDRGSNQPQHF. The V gene is TRBV6-5, the J gene TRBJ1-5; 8 bases are a match to TRBD1. CDR1 and CDR2 from the germline V gene are MNHEY and SVGAGI. The trim removed 5 bases at V and 1 base at J, leaving 4 bases unmatched. The CDR3 sequence is 15 residues long.

CDR3: CASSWREKLFF. Here the CDR3 DNA reads TGTGCCAGCAGCTGGAGGGAAAAACTGTTTTTT. The chain links TRBV12-3 or TRBV12-4 to TRBJ1-4; D is undetermined. Trimming stripped 6 bases from V and 8 bases from J, with 7 bases between. The CDR3 runs to 11 residues.

The V gene is TRBV6-2 or TRBV6-3, the J gene TRBJ1-5; 8 bases are a match to TRBD1. Germline CDR1 reads MNHEY; CDR2 reads SVGEGT. The length of the CDR3 is 15 residues. V lost 2 bases to trimming and J lost 6 bases; unmatched junction nucleotides: 6. CDR3 nucleotide sequence: TGTGCCAGCAGTTACATCTCAGGGGGCTCTCAGCCCCAGCATTTT. Translated, it gives CASSYISGGSQPQHF.

CDR3 amino acids: CASSARRTFDRNNEKLFF. CDR3 in DNA: TGTGCCAGCAGTGCTCGCCGGACATTCGACAGGAATAATGAAAAACTGTTTTTT. V is TRBV2 and J is TRBJ1-4; D possibly corresponds to TRBD1 (6 bases). CDR3 length: 18 amino acids. Trimming removed 4 bases at V and 4 bases at J, with 22 bases between. Germline loops: CDR1 SNHLY, CDR2 FYNNEI.

The table lists this clone with a few counts. This chain uses TRBV2 with TRBJ1-4, with D possibly TRBD1 on 6 matching bases. CDR1 is SNHLY, CDR2 FYNNEI, per germline. Trimming stripped 8 bases from V and 0 bases from J, with 10 bases between. This CDR3 comprises 14 residues. CDR3 DNA sequence: TGTGCCAGCGGGGAGGGGGCAACTAATGAAAAACTGTTTTTT. Translation gives CASGEGATNEKLFF. The full variable domain, with the rest looked up from reference TRBV2 and TRBJ1-4, is EPEVTQTPSHQVTQMGQEVILRCVPISNHLYFYWYRQILGQKVEFLVSFYNNEISEKSEIFDDQFSVERPDGSNFTLKIRSTKLEDSAMYFCASGEGATNEKLFFGSGTQLSVL.

This clone was detected a few times. The chain is built from TRBV10-3 and TRBJ1-5; the D gene is possibly TRBD1 (5 bases). The germline V gene has CDR1 ENHRY and CDR2 SYGVKD. This CDR3 is 15 amino acids long. The V and J ends lost 4 bases and 7 bases respectively, with 17 bases between them. CDR3 sequence (DNA): TGTGCCATCAGTGGGGGTGCGGGGACCTTCCAGCCCCAGCATTTT. Protein product: CAISGGAGTFQPQHF.

This rearrangement joins TRBV15 to TRBJ2-7; D unresolved. The V gene lost 0 bases and the J gene lost 3 bases, with 9 bases spanning the gap. In germline, CDR1 is LNHNV, CDR2 YYDKDF (reference sequence). This CDR3 has 14 amino acids. The CDR3 nucleotides are TGTGCCACCAGCAGAGACCTTTTTAACTACGAGCAGTACGTC. Protein product: CATSRDLFNYEQYV.

The chain uses TRBV18 and TRBJ1-2, with TRBD1 identical over 8 bases. V trimming: 4 bases; J trimming: 8 bases; junction bases outside the gene matches: 9. Germline CDR1 KGHSH, CDR2 LQKENI. The CDR3 is 14 residues long. CDR3 amino acids: CASSLDRGVWGYTF. The CDR3 nucleotides are TGTGCCAGCTCACTTGACAGGGGAGTGTGGGGCTACACCTTC.

The chain uses TRBV11-3 and TRBJ1-4; D not resolved. V dropped 1 base and J dropped 5 bases, with 11 bases sitting between them. Germline V lookup: CDR1 SGHNT, CDR2 YENEEA. The CDR3 consists of 15 residues. The CDR3 region has the DNA TGTGCCAGCAGCTTAGGGCGGGTACGAAATGAAAAACTGTTTTTT. It translates to CASSLGRVRNEKLFF.